Shown below are 16 T cell receptor beta chains from a single sample sequenced in a study of spatial heterogeneity in lung cancer. Each CDR3 protein gets one entry after TCRdb re-called the 5' RACE reads with MiXCR. The table includes 48,000 or so distinct CDR3 sequences, approximately 5.3% detected once. Time point: sample taken at primary tumor resection. The source was PBMCs, collected at surgery. The receptor source for this set is a male donor with early-stage non-small cell lung cancer.

The V and J genes are TRBV10-3 and TRBJ2-1, with 9 nucleotides matching TRBD2. CDR1 is ENHRY and CDR2 is SYGVKD in the germline V gene. V was pared by 1 base and J by 7 bases, with 8 bases of the junction left unmatched. The CDR3 has 16 residues. The CDR3 loop reads CAISELGTSIGNEQFF. The CDR3 DNA follows: TGTGCCATCAGTGAGTTGGGGACTAGCATCGGTAATGAGCAGTTCTTC.

This clonotype was picked up many times. The chain couples TRBV4-2 to TRBJ2-2; 10 bases map to TRBD1. Germline trimming cut 3 bases from V and 8 bases from J; bases unmatched to any gene: 6. The CDR3 has 15 amino acids. The germline V gene encodes CDR1 LGHNA and CDR2 YNFKEQ. CDR3 sequence: CASSHGDRGRGELFF. The CDR3 coding sequence is TGTGCCAGCAGCCATGGCGACAGGGGGCGTGGGGAGCTGTTTTTT.

This clonotype came up many times. The chain combines TRBV2 with TRBJ2-1, with 9 bases identical to TRBD2. Trimming took 7 bases from V and 4 from J; bases not matched to a gene: 5. The germline V gene encodes CDR1 SNHLY and CDR2 FYNNEI. This CDR3 region has 14 residues. In DNA form, the CDR3 reads TGTGCCAGCACCCTAGCGGGACGGTACAATGAGCAGTTCTTC. Its translation: CASTLAGRYNEQFF.

Details on this clonotype: This may be a read error: a much more frequent sequence differs by one nucleotide. This chain connects TRBV29-1 to TRBJ1-6, with 8 nucleotides matching TRBD1. This CDR3 region has 11 residues. CDR1 is SQVTM and CDR2 is ANQGSEA in the germline V gene. The CDR3 nucleotides read TGCAGCGTTAAAGATGGACAGGGCCTCCACTTT. Translation gives CSVKDGQGLHF.

For this clonotype: A much larger clone differs from this one at a single base, so this may be a read error. CDR3 in amino acids: CASNTSRAGVVSYEQYF. In nucleotides, the CDR3 is TGTGCCAGCAACACGTCCCGAGCGGGAGTGGTCTCCTACGAGCAGTACTTC. The rearrangement uses TRBV27 and TRBJ2-7, with TRBD2 matching over 8 bases. This CDR3 has 17 amino acids. V shed 7 bases, J shed 0 bases, and the junction held 14 bases outside the gene matches. Germline V gene sequence: CDR1 MNHEY, CDR2 SMNVEV (reference sequence).

This clonotype was seen ten or more times. The rearrangement links TRBV5-1 to TRBJ2-2; 7 nucleotides agree with TRBD1. The trim removed 4 bases at V and 2 bases at J, leaving 11 bases unmatched. This CDR3 is 17 amino acids long. CDR1 and CDR2 (germline): SGHRS, YFSETQ. DNA for the CDR3: TGCGCCAGCAGCCTACGCCGGGACAGCCTTAACACCGGGGAGCTGTTTTTT. Its translation: CASSLRRDSLNTGELFF.

This clonotype was counted only a few times. The gene calls are TRBV7-2 and TRBJ1-1; D is perhaps TRBD1 (5 bases). The CDR3 spans 15 residues. The V and J ends lost 2 bases and 2 bases respectively, with 12 bases between them. Germline V gives CDR1 SGHTA, CDR2 FQGNSA. The CDR3 loop reads CASSLQGVTNTEAFF. CDR3 nucleotide sequence: TGTGCCAGCAGCTTACAGGGAGTTACCAACACTGAAGCTTTCTTT.

This clonotype was seen many times. The chain links TRBV6-5 to TRBJ1-1; weak D call: TRBD1 (6 bases). CDR1 and CDR2 (germline): MNHEY, SVGAGI. CDR3 length equals 16 residues. V lost 2 bases to trimming and J lost 0 bases, with 13 bases between them. CDR3 region: CASSYGSGGMNTEAFF. CDR3 DNA: TGTGCCAGCAGTTACGGGTCCGGGGGCATGAACACTGAAGCTTTCTTT.

The sample holds many counts of this clonotype. The CDR3 loop reads CASRRREGTEAFF. The CDR3 nucleotides are TGCGCCAGCAGGCGCAGGGAGGGCACTGAAGCTTTCTTT. This chain links TRBV5-1 with TRBJ1-1; D possibly corresponds to TRBD1 (5 bases). Germline assignment: CDR1 SGHRS and CDR2 YFSETQ. Trimming stripped 5 bases from V and 4 bases from J, with 12 bases between. The CDR3 totals 13 residues.

This clonotype was picked up many times. This chain links TRBV30 with TRBJ1-2; possibly TRBD1 for D (5 bases). The CDR3 loop spans 14 amino acids. Germline V gene sequence: CDR1 GTSNPN, CDR2 SVGIG (reference sequence). Trimming pared 0 bases from V and 4 bases from J, leaving 12 bases between. Here the CDR3 reads CAWSVPGDLYGYTF. The CDR3 DNA follows: TGTGCCTGGAGTGTACCGGGGGACCTCTATGGCTACACCTTC.

This clonotype was counted between two and nine times. The V gene is TRBV28, the J gene TRBJ2-1, with D possibly matching TRBD2 (6 bases). The V gene lost 8 bases and the J gene lost 5 bases, with 19 bases spanning the gap. The CDR3 consists of 15 residues. Germline V CDR1 and CDR2: MDHEN, SYDVKM. The CDR3 nucleotides read TGTGCCAGCGTACTAGCTCCGGCCCTCGACAATGAGCAGTTCTTC. Translated, it gives CASVLAPALDNEQFF.

This clonotype has at least ten counts. This chain joins TRBV5-1 and TRBJ2-2; D is unclear. CDR3 length: 16 residues. Deletions cut 0 bases from V and 5 bases from J, with 14 bases between. Germline V gene data show CDR1 as SGHRS and CDR2 as YFSETQ. In DNA form, the CDR3 reads TGCGCCAGCAGCTTGGAGGGCCGGACGACTACCGGGGAGCTGTTTTTT. Encoded protein: CASSLEGRTTTGELFF.

With respect to this clonotype: At one end the junction does not follow the germline gene, possibly because of a read error. The chain recombines TRBV5-1 with TRBJ2-2, with D possibly being TRBD2 (5 bases). Germline loops: CDR1 SGHRS, CDR2 YFSETQ. CDR3 size: 14 residues. Written as DNA, the CDR3 is TGCGCCAGCAGCTTGACTGGGAACACCGGGGAGCTGATTTTT. Its translation is CASSLTGNTGELIF.

In the case of this clonotype: The final CDR3 position lacks the conserved phenylalanine or tryptophan, pointing to a likely read error. It is unclear where the CDR3 begins or ends on the DNA, so no DNA is shown, and the CDR3 is as TCRdb lists it. This chain connects TRBV7-2 to TRBJ1-2. The CDR3 extends over 13 residues, inclusive of both ends. The germline V gene has CDR1 SGHTA and CDR2 FQGNSA. CDR3: CASSLDSLRVGIL.

This clonotype has only a few counts. The chain couples TRBV6-5 to TRBJ2-2; TRBD2 agrees at 11 bases. V shed 0 bases and J 6 bases; nucleotides not matched to a gene: 6. There are 17 residues in the CDR3. Germline V gene data show CDR1 as MNHEY and CDR2 as SVGAGI. The CDR3 region is CASSYSTTSGKAGELFF. The CDR3 DNA is TGTGCCAGCAGTTACTCGACGACTAGCGGGAAGGCCGGGGAGCTGTTTTTT.

This clonotype was observed many times. The chain combines TRBV6-1 with TRBJ2-3; a weak D match, TRBD2 (6 bases). The V end lost 11 bases, the J end lost 1 base, and 16 bases lay between the germline ends. The CDR3 covers 14 residues. Germline lookup yields CDR1 MNHNS and CDR2 SASEGT. In DNA form, the CDR3 reads TGTGCCGTTAAGCGGGTCGCTGGCACAGATACGCAGTATTTT. Protein sequence: CAVKRVAGTDTQYF.